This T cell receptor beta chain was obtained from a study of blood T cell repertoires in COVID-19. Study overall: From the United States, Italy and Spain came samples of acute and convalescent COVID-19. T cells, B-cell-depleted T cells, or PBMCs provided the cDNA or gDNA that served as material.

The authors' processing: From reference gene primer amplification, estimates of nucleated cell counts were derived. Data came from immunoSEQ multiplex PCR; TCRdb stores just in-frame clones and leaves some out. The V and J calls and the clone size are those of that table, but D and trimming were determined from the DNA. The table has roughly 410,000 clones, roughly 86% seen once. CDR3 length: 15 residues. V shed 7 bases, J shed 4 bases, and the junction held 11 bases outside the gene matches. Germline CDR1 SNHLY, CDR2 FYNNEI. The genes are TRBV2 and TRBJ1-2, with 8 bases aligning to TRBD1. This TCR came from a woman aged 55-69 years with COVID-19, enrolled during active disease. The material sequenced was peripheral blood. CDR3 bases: TGTGCCAGCAAACGAATCGTACAGGGGGGCTATGGCTACACCTTC. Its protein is CASKRIVQGGYGYTF.